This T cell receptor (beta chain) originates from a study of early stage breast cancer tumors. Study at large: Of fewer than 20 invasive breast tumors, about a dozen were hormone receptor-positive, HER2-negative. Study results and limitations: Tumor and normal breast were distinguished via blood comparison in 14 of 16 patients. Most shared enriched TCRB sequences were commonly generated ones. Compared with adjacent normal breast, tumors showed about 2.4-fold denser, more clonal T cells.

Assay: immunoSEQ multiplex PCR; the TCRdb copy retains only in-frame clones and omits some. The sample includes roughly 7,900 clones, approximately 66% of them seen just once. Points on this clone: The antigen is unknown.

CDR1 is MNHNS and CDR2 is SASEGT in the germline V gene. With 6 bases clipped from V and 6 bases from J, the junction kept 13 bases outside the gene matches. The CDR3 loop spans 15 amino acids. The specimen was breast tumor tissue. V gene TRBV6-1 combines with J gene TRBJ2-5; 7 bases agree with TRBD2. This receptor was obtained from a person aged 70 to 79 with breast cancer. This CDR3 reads CASSAGTINPKTQYF. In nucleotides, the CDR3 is TGTGCCAGCAGCGCAGGGACTATAAACCCAAAGACCCAGTACTTC.